The rows below give T cell receptor beta chains drawn from one sample of a study of T cells in narcolepsy. TCRdb keeps only in-frame clones here, not all; method: immunoSEQ multiplex PCR. The table lists around 18,000 clones, around 86% of them singletons, with 0.72% in the top ten. Material for sequencing was memory (CD45RA-) CD4+ T cells from blood. Receptors were obtained from a human donor in good health. CDR3s include the opening cysteine and the closing phenylalanine or tryptophan. The D gene is left open where the match is weak. Clone size appears in some rows only: once, few, many, or a class for an expanded clone.

TRBJ2-2,NA,TRBV15,NA,TGTGCCACCAGCCGCACGGGTATCGGGGAGCTGTTTTTT,CATSRTGIGELFF
TRBJ1-4,NA,TRBV19,few,TGTGCCTCCTCGACAAGAGGGTATGAAAAACTGTTTTTT,CASSTRGYEKLFF
TRBJ1-2,NA,TRBV7-2,NA,TGTGCCAGCAGCCTACTACCGGGCCCCAACTATGGCTACACCTTC,CASSLLPGPNYGYTF
TRBJ1-6,NA,TRBV5-6,few,TGTGCCAGCAGCCCCAGGGGTGGGAATTCACCCCTCCACTTT,CASSPRGGNSPLHF
TRBJ2-7,NA,TRBV6-5,NA,TGTGCCAGCAGCCGTAAGAAACTAGTTGGATTAGTGCAGTACTTC,CASSRKKLVGLVQYF
TRBJ2-7,TRBD2,TRBV4-2,few,TGTGCCAGCAGCCGCCGACTAGCGGGGGGGCGACAACAAGCCTACGAGCAGTACTTC,CASSRRLAGGRQQAYEQYF
TRBJ2-5,TRBD1,TRBV5-1,NA,TGCGCCAGCAGCTTGGATCGACAGGGGCAAGAGGAGACCCAGTACTTC,CASSLDRQGQEETQYF
TRBJ1-5,NA,TRBV6-1,NA,TGTGCCAGCAGTCCGGGCCGCAATCAGCCCCAGCATTTT,CASSPGRNQPQHF
TRBJ1-3,NA,TRBV7-8,NA,TGTGCCAGCAGCTTGGGGCAGTTAAACACCATATATTTT,CASSLGQLNTIYF
TRBJ2-7,NA,TRBV5-5,NA,TGTGCCAGCAGCTTGAAGTATGGCGGACTTTCCCACGAGCAGTACTTC,CASSLKYGGLSHEQYF
TRBJ1-2,NA,TRBV2,NA,TGTGCCAGCAGGGGCACCCGACAGGCTTTAAGTGGCTACACCTTC,CASRGTRQALSGYTF
TRBJ2-1,NA,TRBV11-3,NA,TGTGCCAGCAGCTTAGGGTTAGGCCCCTACAATGAGCAGTTCTTC,CASSLGLGPYNEQFF
TRBJ1-5,NA,TRBV30,NA,TGTGCCTGGAGTGGGGGACAAATTAGCAATCAGCCCCAGCATTTT,CAWSGGQISNQPQHF
TRBJ2-7,TRBD1,TRBV5-1,NA,TGCGCCAGCACGACCGGGACAGGGTCCGACGAGCAGTACTTC,CASTTGTGSDEQYF
TRBJ2-7,TRBD1,TRBV5-1,NA,TGCGCCAGCAGCACCCTACCTACAGGGGACGAGCAGTACTTC,CASSTLPTGDEQYF
TRBJ1-1,NA,TRBV18,NA,TGTGCCAGCTCTCTTGGATCGGGGGCCGGCAGACCAAACACTGAAGCTTTCTTT,CASSLGSGAGRPNTEAFF
TRBJ1-4,NA,TRBV28,NA,TGTGCCAGCAGTTTATTGGCTCGCGGGACTAATGAAAAACTGTTTTTT,CASSLLARGTNEKLFF
TRBJ2-1,NA,TRBV7-9,once,TGTGCCAGCAGCCAAGTTCATTATGAGCAGTTCTTC,CASSQVHYEQFF
TRBJ2-7,TRBD1,TRBV19,NA,TGTGCCAGTAGACCGGGACAGAGCTCCTACGAGCAGTACTTC,CASRPGQSSYEQYF
TRBJ1-2,NA,TRBV9,NA,TGTGCCAGCAGCGTAGTCCCCCGGTTGACAAGGGAGCGGGGCTATGGCTACACCTTC,CASSVVPRLTRERGYGYTF
TRBJ2-7,TRBD1,TRBV29-1,NA,TGCAGCGTTGAGGAGGGGGGACAGGGGAGTTCCTACGAGCAGTACTTC,CSVEEGGQGSSYEQYF
TRBJ1-3,NA,TRBV5-6,NA,TGTGCCAGCAGCTTCTGGTCATCTGGAAACACCATATATTTT,CASSFWSSGNTIYF
TRBJ1-2,TRBD1,TRBV6-1,NA,TGTGCCAGCAGTGGGACAGGGGGAGCTCACTATGGCTACACCTTC,CASSGTGGAHYGYTF
TRBJ2-3,NA,TRBV27,NA,TGTGCCAGCAGTTTCGGGGGAGATACGCAGTATTTT,CASSFGGDTQYF
TRBJ2-5,NA,TRBV7-8,NA,TGTGCCAGCTCGACTATGTGGGCTTCACAAGAGACCCAGTACTTC,CASSTMWASQETQYF
TRBJ1-2,NA,TRBV5-5,NA,TGTGCCAGCAGCTTGTCATCAGGGGAAGGATATGGCTACACCTTC,CASSLSSGEGYGYTF
TRBJ1-2,TRBD1,TRBV7-9,NA,TGTGCCAGCAGCGTCGGACAGGGTATGGGTGGCTACACCTTC,CASSVGQGMGGYTF
TRBJ2-5,TRBD2,TRBV11-2,NA,TGTGCCAGCAGCTTAGTGTCGCGGGGGGCCCCTCAGCAAGAGACCCAGTACTTC,CASSLVSRGAPQQETQYF
TRBJ2-5,TRBD1,TRBV5-1,NA,TGCGCCAGCAGCTTGGCCGGGACAGGAGAGACCCAGTACTTC,CASSLAGTGETQYF
TRBJ1-2,NA,TRBV27,NA,TGTGCCAGCAGTCGGACATCTATAGGGGATTATGGCTACACCTTC,CASSRTSIGDYGYTF
TRBJ1-2,NA,TRBV5-5,NA,TGTGCCAGCAGTTATCCGGGTCCAGGACGGGGCTACACCTTC,CASSYPGPGRGYTF
TRBJ2-2,TRBD1,TRBV11-3,NA,TGTGCCAGCAGCTTTGGACAGGGTTACGCCGGGGAGCTGTTTTTT,CASSFGQGYAGELFF
TRBJ2-1,NA,TRBV20-1,few,TGCAGTGCAGGCCTAGGGCTTGAGCAGTTCTTC,CSAGLGLEQFF
TRBJ1-6,TRBD1,TRBV18,NA,TGTGCCAGCTCACCGGGACAGTATAATTCACCCCTCCACTTT,CASSPGQYNSPLHF
TRBJ2-3,NA,TRBV7-2,NA,TGTGCCAGCAGCTCCCGCCGGGTCAATAGCGGCACGCAGTATTTT,CASSSRRVNSGTQYF
TRBJ1-1,NA,TRBV5-1,few,TGCGCCAGCAGCTTTGGTGGGCCCACTGAAGCTTTCTTT,CASSFGGPTEAFF
TRBJ2-2,NA,TRBV5-1,NA,TGCGCCAGCAGGCCGTCCACCGGGGAGCTGTTTTTT,CASRPSTGELFF
TRBJ1-6,TRBD1,TRBV10-3,NA,TGTGCCATCAGTTTTGGGACAGCGAATTCACCCCTCCACTTT,CAISFGTANSPLHF
TRBJ2-1,NA,TRBV5-4,NA,TGTGCCAGCAGCCCTTCACAGGGAGGATACAATGAGCAGTTCTTC,CASSPSQGGYNEQFF
TRBJ1-3,NA,TRBV11-3,once,TGTGCCAGCAGCACCAGTGGGTCTGGAAACACCATATATTTT,CASSTSGSGNTIYF
TRBJ2-1,NA,TRBV7-6,NA,TGTGCCAGCAGCAACGCCGCCGGAAGAAGCAATGAGCAGTTCTTC,CASSNAAGRSNEQFF
TRBJ1-2,NA,TRBV6-5,NA,TGTGCCAGCAGCCCGGGACGGAACTATGGCTACACCTTC,CASSPGRNYGYTF
TRBJ2-3,TRBD2,TRBV5-1,NA,TGCGCCAGCAGATCTACTAGCGGGGGCACAGATACGCAGTATTTT,CASRSTSGGTDTQYF
TRBJ2-5,TRBD1,TRBV6-5,few,TGTGCCAGCAGTGCCGGGACAGGGCGAGAGACCCAGTACTTC,CASSAGTGRETQYF
TRBJ1-5,NA,TRBV29-1,once,TGCAGCGTTGTATTTGGGGGGGGCGGTGGGTTGAATCAGCCCCAGCATTTT,CSVVFGGGGGLNQPQHF
TRBJ2-5,TRBD1,TRBV7-7,NA,TGTGCTAGCAGCGCACGACAGGGAATGGGGGAGACCCAGTACTTC,CASSARQGMGETQYF
TRBJ2-5,NA,TRBV19,NA,TGTGCCAGTAGTATAGTTCACAGGCAAGAGACCCAGTACTTC,CASSIVHRQETQYF
TRBJ2-3,NA,TRBV7-2,NA,TGTGCCAGCAGCTTTCGGACAGATACGCAGTATTTT,CASSFRTDTQYF
TRBJ2-7,NA,TRBV7-9,NA,TGTGCCAGCAGCAACTTTGGGGTTGTCTCCTACGAGCAGTACTTC,CASSNFGVVSYEQYF
TRBJ2-1,NA,TRBV29-1,NA,TGCAGCGTTGAAGAAGGGCGCGGCGAGCAGTTCTTC,CSVEEGRGEQFF
TRBJ1-2,NA,TRBV14,NA,TGTGCCAGCAGCCAACTTAACAGGGCCTTGGGTGGCTACACCTTC,CASSQLNRALGGYTF
TRBJ2-7,TRBD1,TRBV7-9,once,TGTGCCAGCAGCTCCACGGGACAGGGGCTCTACGAGCAGTACTTC,CASSSTGQGLYEQYF
TRBJ2-5,NA,TRBV5-5,NA,TGTGCCAGCAGCCTTGTAGAGCTCTCGGAGCAGTACTTC,CASSLVELSEQYF
TRBJ1-5,NA,TRBV4-2,few,TGTGCCAGCAGCCAAGATCAAGGGGGTCACCAGCCCCAGCATTTT,CASSQDQGGHQPQHF